A selection of T cell receptor beta chains follows, all from one sample in a study of cytotoxic CD8 clonotypes in ibrutinib-treated CLL. Profiling relied on immunoSEQ multiplex PCR, and the TCRdb table lists in-frame clones only, not all of them. The sample has 70,000 to 85,000 clones; 75% to 85% are singletons. Sequenced here: PBMCs, sampled at disease progression, from a patient treated with ibrutinib. These receptor sequences come from a human donor with chronic lymphocytic leukemia. The CDR3 runs from the conserved cysteine through the conserved F or W. The order of the fields is CDR3 protein, CDR3 DNA, D gene, clone size, J gene, V gene. A D gene is named only where the DNA matches it firmly. Some rows have no size entry. The others give once, few or many, or a class for an expanded clone.

CDR3: CASSLVLGLGANVLTF
DNA: TGTGCCAGCAGCTTAGTGTTGGGGTTAGGGGCCAACGTCCTGACTTTC
D: -
size: -
J: TRBJ2-6
V: TRBV11-2

CDR3: CASSQSTSGGNTGELFF
DNA: TGCGCCAGCAGCCAATCGACTAGCGGGGGAAACACCGGGGAGCTGTTTTTT
D: TRBD2
size: -
J: TRBJ2-2
V: TRBV4-1

CDR3: CASSFGGTEAFF
DNA: TGTGCCAGCAGCTTCGGGGGCACTGAAGCTTTCTTT
D: -
size: few
J: TRBJ1-1
V: TRBV5-4

CDR3: CASTSGGSGNTIYF
DNA: TGTGCCAGCACCTCAGGGGGATCTGGAAACACCATATATTTT
D: TRBD1
size: once
J: TRBJ1-3
V: TRBV28

CDR3: CASSISDSTSEQFF
DNA: TGTGCCAGTAGTATAAGTGACTCCACTAGCGAGCAGTTCTTC
D: -
size: -
J: TRBJ2-1
V: TRBV19

CDR3: CASSLARGLAGSYEQYF
DNA: TGTGCCAGCAGCTTAGCCAGGGGACTAGCGGGTTCCTACGAGCAGTACTTC
D: TRBD2
size: -
J: TRBJ2-7
V: TRBV7-9

CDR3: CASSYSSTGGYTPLHF
DNA: TGTGCCAGCAGTTACTCTTCGACAGGGGGCTATACACCCCTCCACTTT
D: TRBD1
size: -
J: TRBJ1-6
V: TRBV6-5

CDR3: CASSLGLAGALGGELFF
DNA: TGCGCCAGCAGCTTGGGACTAGCGGGAGCTCTTGGCGGGGAGCTGTTTTTT
D: TRBD2
size: -
J: TRBJ2-2
V: TRBV5-1

CDR3: CASSSQTRATEAFF
DNA: TGTGCCAGCAGCTCCCAAACGCGGGCCACTGAAGCTTTCTTT
D: -
size: -
J: TRBJ1-1
V: TRBV7-9

CDR3: CASSSLQEPEAFF
DNA: TGCGCCAGCAGCTCTTTGCAGGAACCTGAAGCTTTCTTT
D: -
size: -
J: TRBJ1-1
V: TRBV5-1

CDR3: CASSLDRGSGNTIYF
DNA: TGCGCCAGCAGCTTGGACAGGGGCTCTGGAAACACCATATATTTT
D: TRBD1
size: -
J: TRBJ1-3
V: TRBV5-1

CDR3: CATQWAAVYEQYF
DNA: TGTGCCACCCAATGGGCGGCTGTCTACGAGCAGTACTTC
D: -
size: -
J: TRBJ2-7
V: TRBV28

CDR3: CAWSVLAASSYNSPLHF
DNA: TGTGCCTGGAGTGTTCTGGCCGCAAGCTCCTATAATTCACCCCTCCACTTT
D: -
size: -
J: TRBJ1-6
V: TRBV30

CDR3: CASSLTATNEKLFF
DNA: TGTGCCAGCAGCTTGACGGCAACTAATGAAAAACTGTTTTTT
D: -
size: few
J: TRBJ1-4
V: TRBV5-4

CDR3: CASSLDETGNTDTQYF
DNA: TGTGCCAGCAGCTTAGACGAAACCGGGAACACAGATACGCAGTATTTT
D: -
size: -
J: TRBJ2-3
V: TRBV7-9

CDR3: CASSPTSNTGELFF
DNA: TGTGCCAGCAGCCCCACATCGAACACCGGGGAGCTGTTTTTT
D: -
size: -
J: TRBJ2-2
V: TRBV14

CDR3: CSVASTDTQYF
DNA: TGCAGCGTTGCTAGCACAGATACGCAGTATTTT
D: -
size: -
J: TRBJ2-3
V: TRBV29-1

CDR3: CASSFGDRGAREQYF
DNA: TGTGCCAGCAGTTTTGGGGACAGGGGGGCGCGGGAGCAGTACTTC
D: TRBD1
size: -
J: TRBJ2-7
V: TRBV28

CDR3: CASSQADYSNQPQHF
DNA: TGCGCCAGCAGCCAAGCCGATTATAGCAATCAGCCCCAGCATTTT
D: -
size: -
J: TRBJ1-5
V: TRBV4-1

CDR3: CASSPPGGVVVNEQFF
DNA: TGCGCCAGCAGCCCCCCGGGGGGGGTTGTTGTTAATGAGCAGTTCTTC
D: TRBD2
size: -
J: TRBJ2-1
V: TRBV5-1

CDR3: CASGPGTGWSYEQYF
DNA: TGTGCTAGTGGCCCCGGGACAGGGTGGTCCTACGAGCAGTACTTC
D: TRBD1
size: -
J: TRBJ2-7
V: TRBV12-5

CDR3: CASGRRPRGASGANVLTF
DNA: TGTGCCAGCGGCCGACGGCCCAGGGGGGCCTCTGGGGCCAACGTCCTGACTTTC
D: -
size: -
J: TRBJ2-6
V: TRBV7-9

CDR3: CASSLAASGPWEQFF
DNA: TGCGCCAGCAGCTTGGCGGCCAGCGGACCTTGGGAGCAGTTCTTC
D: -
size: -
J: TRBJ2-1
V: TRBV5-1

CDR3: CASSLQNTGELFF
DNA: TGTGCCAGCTCACTTCAGAACACCGGGGAGCTGTTTTTT
D: -
size: -
J: TRBJ2-2
V: TRBV18

CDR3: CASSLTTGGVQPQHF
DNA: TGTGCCAGCAGCTTGACAACAGGGGGAGTTCAGCCCCAGCATTTT
D: TRBD1
size: -
J: TRBJ1-5
V: TRBV5-6

CDR3: CASRLLTWSATNEKLFF
DNA: TGTGCCAGCAGACTTCTCACCTGGAGTGCAACTAATGAAAAACTGTTTTTT
D: -
size: -
J: TRBJ1-4
V: TRBV11-2

CDR3: CASSEIAPGTIVNRESYTF
DNA: TGTGCCAGCAGTGAAATAGCCCCCGGGACAATCGTGAATCGCGAAAGCTACACCTTC
D: -
size: -
J: TRBJ1-2
V: TRBV6-1

CDR3: CASSQDFSVNIQYF
DNA: TGCGCCAGCAGCCAAGATTTCTCGGTAAACATTCAGTACTTC
D: -
size: -
J: TRBJ2-4
V: TRBV4-1

CDR3: CASSYSNRGAGNTIYF
DNA: TGTGCCAGCAGTTACTCGAACAGGGGAGCTGGAAACACCATATATTTT
D: TRBD1
size: -
J: TRBJ1-3
V: TRBV6-5

CDR3: CASSEATGVGTEAFF
DNA: TGTGCCAGCAGTGAAGCGACGGGGGTTGGCACTGAAGCTTTCTTT
D: -
size: once
J: TRBJ1-1
V: TRBV6-1

CDR3: CASSLSGREGYTF
DNA: TGTGCCAGCAGTTTATCGGGCAGGGAGGGCTACACCTTC
D: -
size: -
J: TRBJ1-2
V: TRBV27

CDR3: CASRRDRRNEQYF
DNA: TGTGCCAGCAGAAGGGACAGGCGGAACGAGCAGTACTTC
D: TRBD1
size: -
J: TRBJ2-7
V: TRBV27